This T cell receptor (beta chain) was obtained from a study of cytomegalovirus exposure and HLA in healthy donors. A note on this clone: Its antigen is not known.

As for the donors, each was a healthy bone marrow donor. Primers included in the PCR were 60 Vbeta and 13 Jbeta primers. Libraries were prepared by immunoSEQ multiplex PCR; TCRdb keeps only in-frame clonotypes and omits some of them. The sample lists under 200,000 clones, around 77% occurring once. Study results and limitations: One cluster of highly shared sequence variants probably arose as a sequencing artifact. Further analysis, carried out later, found HLA-associated TCR beta chains more clonally expanded than equally common other chains. Earlier analysis found most TCR beta V segments productive about 87% or about 30% of the time.

This sequence originates from a young man in good health and CMV-seronegative. The sequenced material came from PBMCs.

Here the CDR3 reads CASSQEGVGSNQPQHF. In DNA form, the CDR3 reads TGCGCCAGCAGCCAAGAAGGGGTAGGGAGCAATCAGCCCCAGCATTTT. The chain carries TRBV4-1 and TRBJ1-5; D perhaps matches TRBD1 (5 bases). The germline CDR1 and CDR2 sequences are MGHRA and YSYEKL. The CDR3 sequence is 16 residues long. Trimming took off 0 bases at V and 1 base at J, with 10 bases between the two ends.